Shown below are 7 T cell receptor beta chains from a single sample sequenced in a study of cytomegalovirus exposure and HLA in healthy donors. Primers: 60 Vbeta forward and 13 Jbeta reverse. Sequencing used immunoSEQ multiplex PCR; TCRdb keeps in-frame clones, though not all of them. This sample carries approximately 110,000 clones, less than 80% of them seen once, and the ten largest clones take roughly 4.2%. The material sequenced was PBMCs. All receptors come from a woman aged 40-49 years in good health and CMV-seropositive.

This clone was observed a handful of times. The chain has TRBV5-1 and TRBJ1-4, with a tentative D call TRBD1 (6 bases). The length of the CDR3 is 16 residues. The V and J ends lost 0 bases and 3 bases respectively, with 12 bases between them. Germline V CDR1 and CDR2: SGHRS, YFSETQ. The CDR3 sequence is CASSLGGGSSNEKLFF. The CDR3 nucleotides are TGCGCCAGCAGCTTGGGTGGGGGCAGTTCTAATGAAAAACTGTTTTTT. Using reference TRBV5-1 and TRBJ1-4 for the parts outside the CDR3, the full variable domain is KAGVTQTPRYLIKTRGQQVTLSCSPISGHRSVSWYQQTPGQGLQFLFEYFSETQRNKGNFPGRFSGRQFSNSRSEMNVSTLELGDSALYLCASSLGGGSSNEKLFFGSGTQLSVL.

A few counts support this clone. The chain joins TRBV27 to TRBJ2-1, with unresolved D. CDR3 length: 13 residues. Trimming pared 2 bases from V and 8 bases from J, leaving 10 bases between. The V gene's germline CDR1 is MNHEY and CDR2 SMNVEV (reference sequence). CDR3 bases: TGTGCCAGCAGTTTAATGAAAAGCGATGAGCAGTTCTTC. This gives the protein CASSLMKSDEQFF.

This clone was detected once. The chain employs TRBV5-1 and TRBJ2-5, with TRBD1 identical over 7 bases. The trim removed 5 bases at V and 5 bases at J, leaving 12 bases unmatched. Per the germline V gene, CDR1 is SGHRS and CDR2 is YFSETQ. The CDR3 covers 15 residues. CDR3 sequence (DNA): TGCGCCAGCAGATCCCAACAGGGGTTGGGGGAGACCCAGTACTTC. It specifies CASRSQQGLGETQYF.

The chain couples TRBV15 to TRBJ2-5, with D tentatively TRBD2 (7 bases). CDR1 is LNHNV and CDR2 is YYDKDF in the germline V gene (reference sequence). Trimming pared 1 base from V and 1 base from J, leaving 13 bases between. The CDR3 runs 16 residues. CDR3 nucleotides: TGTGCCACCAGCAGAGGTCGGGGAGGGGGCCAAGAGACCCAGTACTTC. It is translated as CATSRGRGGGQETQYF.

This chain connects TRBV5-1 to TRBJ2-2, with 10 bases that match TRBD1. This CDR3 comprises 16 residues. Unmatched junction bases numbered 8, after V lost 4 bases and J lost 5 bases. Germline CDR1 and CDR2: SGHRS and YFSETQ. CDR3 loop: CASSPPGQGWTGELFF. DNA for the CDR3: TGCGCCAGCAGCCCTCCGGGACAGGGGTGGACCGGGGAGCTGTTTTTT.

V is TRBV15 and J is TRBJ1-2, with unresolved D. CDR3 length: 15 amino acids. Germline V lookup: CDR1 LNHNV, CDR2 YYDKDF (reference sequence). V was trimmed by 0 bases and J by 7 bases, leaving 15 bases between them. The CDR3 loop reads CATSRDPGLHAGYTF. DNA of the CDR3: TGTGCCACCAGCAGAGATCCCGGACTCCACGCTGGCTACACCTTC.

V usage is TRBV30 and J usage is TRBJ1-5; no clear D. This CDR3 contains 14 residues. Trimming left V 1 base short and J 4 bases short, with 11 bases between. Germline CDR1 and CDR2: GTSNPN and SVGIG (reference sequence). The CDR3 here is CAWSDGSANQPQHF. CDR3 in DNA: TGTGCCTGGAGTGATGGTAGCGCTAATCAGCCCCAGCATTTT.